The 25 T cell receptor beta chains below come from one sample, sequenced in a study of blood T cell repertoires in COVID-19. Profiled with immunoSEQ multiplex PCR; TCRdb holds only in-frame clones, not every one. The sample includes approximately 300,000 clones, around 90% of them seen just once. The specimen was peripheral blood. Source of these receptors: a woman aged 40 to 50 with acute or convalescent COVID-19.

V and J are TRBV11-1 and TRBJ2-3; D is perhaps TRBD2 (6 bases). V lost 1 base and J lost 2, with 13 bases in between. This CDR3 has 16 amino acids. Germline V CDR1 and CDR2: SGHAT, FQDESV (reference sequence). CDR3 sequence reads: CASSLGRGTFTDTQYF. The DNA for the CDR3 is TGTGCCAGCAGCTTAGGGCGGGGAACTTTCACAGATACGCAGTATTTT.

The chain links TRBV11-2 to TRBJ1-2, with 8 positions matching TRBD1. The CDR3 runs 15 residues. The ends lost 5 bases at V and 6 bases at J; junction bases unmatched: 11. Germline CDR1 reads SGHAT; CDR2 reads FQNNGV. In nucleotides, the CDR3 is TGTGCCAGCAGCGGAAGGACAGGGATGACCGATGGCTACACCTTC. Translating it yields CASSGRTGMTDGYTF.

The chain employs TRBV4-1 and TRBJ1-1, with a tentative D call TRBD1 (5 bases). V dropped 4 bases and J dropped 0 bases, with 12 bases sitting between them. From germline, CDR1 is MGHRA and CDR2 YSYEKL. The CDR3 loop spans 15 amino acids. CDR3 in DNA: TGCGCCAGCAGCCCCCTGGGGGGGATGAACACTGAAGCTTTCTTT. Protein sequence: CASSPLGGMNTEAFF.

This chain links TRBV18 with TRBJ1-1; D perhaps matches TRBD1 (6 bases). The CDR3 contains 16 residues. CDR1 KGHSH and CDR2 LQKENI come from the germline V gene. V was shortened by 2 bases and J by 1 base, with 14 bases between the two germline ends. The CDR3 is CASSPWGQGKNTEAFF. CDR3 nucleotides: TGTGCCAGCTCACCATGGGGGCAGGGGAAGAACACTGAAGCTTTCTTT.

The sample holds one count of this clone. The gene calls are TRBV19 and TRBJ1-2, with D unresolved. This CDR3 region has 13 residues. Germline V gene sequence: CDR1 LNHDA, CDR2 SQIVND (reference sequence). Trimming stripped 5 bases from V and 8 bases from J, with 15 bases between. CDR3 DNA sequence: TGTGCCAGTAGTCCCCTCACGGCGGGCGGCTACACCTTC. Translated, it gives CASSPLTAGGYTF.

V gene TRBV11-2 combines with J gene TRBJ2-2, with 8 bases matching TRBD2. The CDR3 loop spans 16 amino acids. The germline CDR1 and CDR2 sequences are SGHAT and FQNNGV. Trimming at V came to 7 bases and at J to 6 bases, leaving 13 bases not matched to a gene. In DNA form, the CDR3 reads TGTGCCAGCACAGGTTGGCGGGGGGCCCCGTCCGGGGAGCTGTTTTTT. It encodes CASTGWRGAPSGELFF.

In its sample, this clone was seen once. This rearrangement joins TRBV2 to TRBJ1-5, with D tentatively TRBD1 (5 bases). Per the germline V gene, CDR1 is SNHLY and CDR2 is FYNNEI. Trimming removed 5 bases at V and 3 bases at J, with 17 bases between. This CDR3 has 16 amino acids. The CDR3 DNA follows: TGTGCCAGCAGTTCTGGGGCATACTTCACCAATCAGCCCCAGCATTTT. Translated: CASSSGAYFTNQPQHF.

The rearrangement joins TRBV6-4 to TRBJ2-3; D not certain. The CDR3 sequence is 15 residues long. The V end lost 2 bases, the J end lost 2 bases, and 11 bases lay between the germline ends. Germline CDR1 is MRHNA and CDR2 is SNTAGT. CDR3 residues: CASSDGHSITDTQYF. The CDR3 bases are TGTGCCAGCAGTGACGGGCACTCGATCACAGATACGCAGTATTTT.

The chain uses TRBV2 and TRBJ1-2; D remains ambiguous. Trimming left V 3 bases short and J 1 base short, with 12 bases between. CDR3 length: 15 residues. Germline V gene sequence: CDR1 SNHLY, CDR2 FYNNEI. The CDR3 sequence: CASSDASRINYGYTF. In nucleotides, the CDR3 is TGTGCCAGCAGTGATGCGAGCAGGATTAACTATGGCTACACCTTC.

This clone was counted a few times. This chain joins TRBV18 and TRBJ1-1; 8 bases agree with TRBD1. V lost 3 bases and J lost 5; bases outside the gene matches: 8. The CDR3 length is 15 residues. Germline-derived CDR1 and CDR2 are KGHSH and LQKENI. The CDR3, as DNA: TGTGCCAGCTCACCCCGACAGGGGAGGCAGACTGAAGCTTTCTTT. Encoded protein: CASSPRQGRQTEAFF.

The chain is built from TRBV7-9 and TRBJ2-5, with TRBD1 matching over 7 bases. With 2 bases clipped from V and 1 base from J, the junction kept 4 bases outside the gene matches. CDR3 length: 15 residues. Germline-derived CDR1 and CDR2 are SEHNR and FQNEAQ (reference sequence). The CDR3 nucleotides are TGTGCCAGCAGCTTAAAAGGGGGCCTCCAAGAGACCCAGTACTTC. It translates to CASSLKGGLQETQYF.

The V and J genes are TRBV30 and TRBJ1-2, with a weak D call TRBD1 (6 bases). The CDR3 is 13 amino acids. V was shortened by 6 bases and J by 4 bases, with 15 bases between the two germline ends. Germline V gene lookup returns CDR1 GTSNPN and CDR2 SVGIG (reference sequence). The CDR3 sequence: CACDAGASYGYTF. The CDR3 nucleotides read TGTGCCTGCGACGCAGGGGCGTCCTATGGCTACACCTTC.

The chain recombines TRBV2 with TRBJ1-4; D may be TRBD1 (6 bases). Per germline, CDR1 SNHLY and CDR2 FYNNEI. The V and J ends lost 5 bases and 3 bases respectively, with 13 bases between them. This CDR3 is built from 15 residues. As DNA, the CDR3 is TGTGCCAGCAGTCGATTACAGGGATCTAATGAAAAACTGTTTTTT. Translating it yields CASSRLQGSNEKLFF.

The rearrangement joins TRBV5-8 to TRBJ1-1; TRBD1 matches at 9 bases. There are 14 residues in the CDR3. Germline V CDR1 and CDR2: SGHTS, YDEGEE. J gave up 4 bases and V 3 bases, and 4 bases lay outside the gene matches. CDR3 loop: CASSSGTGTTEAFF. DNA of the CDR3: TGTGCCAGCAGCTCCGGGACAGGGACCACTGAAGCTTTCTTT.

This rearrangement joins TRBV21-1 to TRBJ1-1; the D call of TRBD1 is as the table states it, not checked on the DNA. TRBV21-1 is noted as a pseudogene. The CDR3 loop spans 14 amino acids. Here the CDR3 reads CASSKGRVGTEAFF. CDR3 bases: TGTGCCAGCAGCAAAGGCAGGGTAGGGACTGAAGCTTTCTTT.

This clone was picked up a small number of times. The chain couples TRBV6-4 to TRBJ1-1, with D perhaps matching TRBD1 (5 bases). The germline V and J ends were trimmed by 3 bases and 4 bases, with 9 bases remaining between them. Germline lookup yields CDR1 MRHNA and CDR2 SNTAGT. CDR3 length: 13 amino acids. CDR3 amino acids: CASSEAQGTEAFF. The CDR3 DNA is TGTGCCAGCAGTGAGGCGCAGGGCACTGAAGCTTTCTTT.

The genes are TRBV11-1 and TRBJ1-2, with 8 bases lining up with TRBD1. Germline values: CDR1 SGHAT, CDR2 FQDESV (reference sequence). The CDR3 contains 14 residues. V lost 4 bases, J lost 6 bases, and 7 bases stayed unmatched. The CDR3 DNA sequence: TGTGCCAGCAGCTCCCGACAGGGGTCCCATGGCTACACCTTC. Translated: CASSSRQGSHGYTF.

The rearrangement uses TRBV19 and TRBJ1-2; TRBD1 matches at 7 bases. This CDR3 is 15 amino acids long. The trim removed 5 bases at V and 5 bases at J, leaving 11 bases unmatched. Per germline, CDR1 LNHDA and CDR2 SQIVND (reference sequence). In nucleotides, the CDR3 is TGTGCCAGTAGTCTGCAGACAGGGACACTATATGGCTACACCTTC. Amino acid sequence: CASSLQTGTLYGYTF.

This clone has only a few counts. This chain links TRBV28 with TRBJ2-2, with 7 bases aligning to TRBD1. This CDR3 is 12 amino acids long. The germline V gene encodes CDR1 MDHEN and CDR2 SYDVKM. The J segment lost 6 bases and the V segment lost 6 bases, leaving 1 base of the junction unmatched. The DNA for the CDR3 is TGTGCCAGCAGGCAGGGGGCCGGGGAGCTGTTTTTT. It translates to CASRQGAGELFF.

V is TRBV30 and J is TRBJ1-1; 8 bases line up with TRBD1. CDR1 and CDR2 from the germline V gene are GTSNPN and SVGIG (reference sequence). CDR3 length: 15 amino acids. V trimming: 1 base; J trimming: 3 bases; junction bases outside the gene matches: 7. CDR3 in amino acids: CAWSALGQGDTEAFF. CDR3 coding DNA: TGTGCCTGGAGTGCCCTAGGACAGGGCGACACTGAAGCTTTCTTT.

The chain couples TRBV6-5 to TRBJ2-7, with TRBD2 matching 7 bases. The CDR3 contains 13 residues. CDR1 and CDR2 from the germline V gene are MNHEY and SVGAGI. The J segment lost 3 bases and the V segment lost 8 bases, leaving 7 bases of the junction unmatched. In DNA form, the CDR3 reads TGTGCCAGCGGGAGGGGACGGTACTACGAGCAGTACGTC. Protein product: CASGRGRYYEQYV.

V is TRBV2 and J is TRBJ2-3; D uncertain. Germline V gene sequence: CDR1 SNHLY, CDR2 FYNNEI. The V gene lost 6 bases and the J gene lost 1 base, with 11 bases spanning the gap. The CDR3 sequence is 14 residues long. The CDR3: CASSPIRRTDTQYF. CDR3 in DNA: TGTGCCAGCAGCCCTATACGCCGCACAGATACGCAGTATTTT.

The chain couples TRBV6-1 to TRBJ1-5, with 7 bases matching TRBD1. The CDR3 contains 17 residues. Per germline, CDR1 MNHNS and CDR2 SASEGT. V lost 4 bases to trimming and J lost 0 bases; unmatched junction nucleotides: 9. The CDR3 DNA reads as TGTGCCAGCAGTGTGGGCAGGGGGGCATATAGCAATCAGCCCCAGCATTTT. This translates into CASSVGRGAYSNQPQHF.

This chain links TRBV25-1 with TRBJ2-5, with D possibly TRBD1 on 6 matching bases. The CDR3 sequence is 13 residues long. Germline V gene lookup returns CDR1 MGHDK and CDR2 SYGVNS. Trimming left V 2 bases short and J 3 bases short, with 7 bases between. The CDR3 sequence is CASSEAGEETQYF. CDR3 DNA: TGTGCCAGCAGTGAAGCAGGGGAAGAGACCCAGTACTTC.

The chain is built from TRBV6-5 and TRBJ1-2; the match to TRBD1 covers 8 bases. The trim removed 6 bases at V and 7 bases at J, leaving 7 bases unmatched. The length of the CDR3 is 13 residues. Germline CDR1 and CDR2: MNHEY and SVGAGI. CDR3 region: CASRPQGESGYTF. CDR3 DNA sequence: TGTGCCAGCAGGCCACAGGGGGAAAGTGGCTACACCTTC.